The T cell receptor beta chain described here comes from a study of beta chain features in type 1 diabetes. General observations from the study: Within each of all four CD4+ subsets, Type 1 diabetes patients had TCRB CDR3s that were moderately but significantly shorter. cDNA-based reads could over-represent cells with high TCR expression.

The study reverse transcribed the entire isolated RNA, so it sequenced expressed TCRB transcripts. The method was immunoSEQ multiplex PCR; TCRdb's version includes in-frame clones alone and lacks a portion of them. The repertoire includes 200,000 to 250,000 clones, 11% of them detected once, and 1% to 1.5% sits in the top ten. This clone was detected only a few times. No antigen is known for it. Sequencing used central memory CD4+ T cells from blood. The clonotype was recovered from a man between 18 and 35 years old in good health.

In nucleotides, the CDR3 is TGTGCCATCAGTGTTGACAGGGACAAAAACATTCAGTACTTC. Encoded protein: CAISVDRDKNIQYF. This chain uses TRBV10-3 with TRBJ2-4; 7 bases are a match to TRBD1. CDR1 is ENHRY, CDR2 SYGVKD, per germline. This CDR3 is 14 amino acids long. J was trimmed by 3 bases and V by 4 bases; bases with no gene match: 3.